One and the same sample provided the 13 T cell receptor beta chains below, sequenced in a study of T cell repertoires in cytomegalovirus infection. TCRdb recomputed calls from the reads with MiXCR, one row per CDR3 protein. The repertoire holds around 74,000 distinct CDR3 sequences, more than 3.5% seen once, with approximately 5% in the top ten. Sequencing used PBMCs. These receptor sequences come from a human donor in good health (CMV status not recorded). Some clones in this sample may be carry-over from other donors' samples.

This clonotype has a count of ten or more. This CDR3 is CASSLVVSKYQETQYF. CDR3 DNA sequence: TGTGCCAGCAGCTTAGTAGTTAGCAAGTATCAAGAGACCCAGTACTTC. V usage is TRBV7-2 and J usage is TRBJ2-5; D is ambiguous. V lost 1 base and J lost 2, with 14 bases in between. This CDR3 region has 16 residues. Germline CDR1 and CDR2: SGHTA and FQGNSA.

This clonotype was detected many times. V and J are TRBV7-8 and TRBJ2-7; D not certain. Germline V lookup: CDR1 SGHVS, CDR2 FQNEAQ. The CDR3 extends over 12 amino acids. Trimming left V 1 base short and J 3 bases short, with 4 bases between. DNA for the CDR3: TGTGCCAGCAGCTTAGGTTACTACGAGCAGTACTTC. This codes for CASSLGYYEQYF.

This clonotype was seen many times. The CDR3 region has the DNA TGTGCCAGCAGGGGTACTACCCAAGAGACCCAGTACTTC. This encodes CASRGTTQETQYF. The chain combines TRBV19 with TRBJ2-5; perhaps TRBD1 as D (6 bases). Germline assignment: CDR1 LNHDA and CDR2 SQIVND (reference sequence). V was trimmed by 9 bases and J by 1 base, leaving 12 bases between them. The CDR3 runs 13 residues.

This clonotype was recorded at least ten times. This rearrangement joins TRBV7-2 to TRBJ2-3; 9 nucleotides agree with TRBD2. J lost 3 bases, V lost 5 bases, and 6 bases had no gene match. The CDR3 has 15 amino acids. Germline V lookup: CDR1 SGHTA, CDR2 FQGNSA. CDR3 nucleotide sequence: TGTGCCAGCAGCCAGCGGGGGGTCGAGACAGATACGCAGTATTTT. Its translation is CASSQRGVETDTQYF.

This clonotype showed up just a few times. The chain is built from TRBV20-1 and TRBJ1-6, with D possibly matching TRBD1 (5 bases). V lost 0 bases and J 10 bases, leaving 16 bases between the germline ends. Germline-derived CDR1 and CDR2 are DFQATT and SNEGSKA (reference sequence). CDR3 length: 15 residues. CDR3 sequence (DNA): TGCAGTGCTAGAGACGGATGGGGCGGGGGATCACCCCTCCACTTT. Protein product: CSARDGWGGGSPLHF.

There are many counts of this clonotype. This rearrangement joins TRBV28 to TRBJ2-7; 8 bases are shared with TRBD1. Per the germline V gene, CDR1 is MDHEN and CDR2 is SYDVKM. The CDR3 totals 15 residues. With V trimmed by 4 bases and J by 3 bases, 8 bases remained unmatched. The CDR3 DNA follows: TGTGCCAGCAGTTACTGGACAGGGAAGGACTACGAGCAGTACTTC. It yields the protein CASSYWTGKDYEQYF.

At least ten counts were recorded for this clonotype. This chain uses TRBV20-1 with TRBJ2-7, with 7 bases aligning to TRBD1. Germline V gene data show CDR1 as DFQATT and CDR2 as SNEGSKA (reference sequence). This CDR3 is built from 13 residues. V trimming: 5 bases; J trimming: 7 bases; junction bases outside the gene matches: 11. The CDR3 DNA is TGCAGTGCTGGGGCTGGACAGGTCGTGGAGCAGTACTTC. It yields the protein CSAGAGQVVEQYF.

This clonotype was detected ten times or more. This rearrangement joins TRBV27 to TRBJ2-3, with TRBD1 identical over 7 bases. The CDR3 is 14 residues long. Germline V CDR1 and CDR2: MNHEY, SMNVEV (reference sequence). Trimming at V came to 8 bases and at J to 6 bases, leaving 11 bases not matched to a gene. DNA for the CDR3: TGTGCCAGCGGGTTGACAGGGAACCCCGATACGCAGTATTTT. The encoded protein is CASGLTGNPDTQYF.

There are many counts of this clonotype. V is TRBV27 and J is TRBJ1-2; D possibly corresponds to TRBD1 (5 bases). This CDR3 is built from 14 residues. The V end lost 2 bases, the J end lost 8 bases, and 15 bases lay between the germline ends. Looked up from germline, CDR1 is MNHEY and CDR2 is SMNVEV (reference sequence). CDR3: CASSLGSGKNGYTF. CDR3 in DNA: TGTGCCAGCAGTTTAGGGTCAGGGAAGAACGGCTACACCTTC.

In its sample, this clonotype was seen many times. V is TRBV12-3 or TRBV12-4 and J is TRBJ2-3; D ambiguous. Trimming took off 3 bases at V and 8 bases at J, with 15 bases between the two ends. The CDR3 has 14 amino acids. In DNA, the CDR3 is TGTGCCAGCAGTTTGGGCAAAACCAGAAGTACGCAGTATTTT. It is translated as CASSLGKTRSTQYF.

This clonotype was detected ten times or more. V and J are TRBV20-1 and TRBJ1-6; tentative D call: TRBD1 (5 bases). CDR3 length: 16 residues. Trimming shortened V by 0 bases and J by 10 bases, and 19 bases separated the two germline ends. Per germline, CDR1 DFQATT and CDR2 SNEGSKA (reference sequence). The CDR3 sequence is CSAREVRGGGRSPLHF. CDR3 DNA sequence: TGCAGTGCTAGAGAAGTACGGGGTGGGGGTAGGTCACCCCTCCACTTT.

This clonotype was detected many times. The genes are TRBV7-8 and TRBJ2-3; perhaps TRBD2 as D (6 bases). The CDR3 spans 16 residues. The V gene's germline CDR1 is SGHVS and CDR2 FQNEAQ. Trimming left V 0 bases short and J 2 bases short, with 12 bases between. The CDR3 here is CASSLAGGGPTDTQYF. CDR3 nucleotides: TGTGCCAGCAGCTTAGCGGGAGGCGGCCCCACAGATACGCAGTATTTT.

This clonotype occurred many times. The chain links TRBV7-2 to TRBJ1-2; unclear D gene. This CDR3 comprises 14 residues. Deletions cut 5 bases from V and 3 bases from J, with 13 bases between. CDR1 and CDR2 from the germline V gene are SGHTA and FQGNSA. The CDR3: CASSQPGVHYGYTF. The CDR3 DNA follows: TGTGCCAGCAGCCAACCGGGAGTTCACTATGGCTACACCTTC. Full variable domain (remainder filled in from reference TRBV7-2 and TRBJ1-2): GAGVSQSPSNKVTEKGKDVELRCDPISGHTALYWYRQSLGQGLEFLIYFQGNSAPDKSGLPSDRFSAERTGGSVSTLTIQRTQQEDSAVYLCASSQPGVHYGYTFGSGTRLTVV.